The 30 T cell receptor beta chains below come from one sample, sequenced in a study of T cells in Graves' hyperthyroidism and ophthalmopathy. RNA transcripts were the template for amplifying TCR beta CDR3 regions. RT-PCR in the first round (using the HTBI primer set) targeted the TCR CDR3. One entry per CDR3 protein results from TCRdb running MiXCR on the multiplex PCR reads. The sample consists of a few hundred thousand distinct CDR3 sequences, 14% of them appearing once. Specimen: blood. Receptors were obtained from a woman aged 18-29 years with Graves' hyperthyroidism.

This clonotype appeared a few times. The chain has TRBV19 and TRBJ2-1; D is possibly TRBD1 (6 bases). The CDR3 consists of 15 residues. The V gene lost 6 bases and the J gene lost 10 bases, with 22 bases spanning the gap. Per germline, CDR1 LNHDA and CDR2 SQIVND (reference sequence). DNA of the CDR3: TGTGCCAGTAGACCTAACGTGGACAGCAAACCAGAGCAGTTCTTC. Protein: CASRPNVDSKPEQFF.

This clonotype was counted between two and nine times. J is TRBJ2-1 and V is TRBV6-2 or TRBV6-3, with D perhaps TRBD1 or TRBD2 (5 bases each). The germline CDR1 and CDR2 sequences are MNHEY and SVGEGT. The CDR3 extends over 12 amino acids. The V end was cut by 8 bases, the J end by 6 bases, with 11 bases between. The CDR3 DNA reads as TGTGCCAGCGGCTTCGGGGCCAATGAGCAGTTCTTC. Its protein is CASGFGANEQFF.

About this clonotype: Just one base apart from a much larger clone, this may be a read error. CDR3 DNA: TGTGCCAGCAGTAGGTCGGCGGGAGGGTACAATGATCAGTTCTTC. Its protein is CASSRSAGGYNDQFF. The J gene is TRBJ2-1, the V gene TRBV3-1, with 9 bases that match TRBD2. CDR3 length equals 15 residues. CDR1 and CDR2 (germline): LGHDT, YNNKEL (reference sequence).

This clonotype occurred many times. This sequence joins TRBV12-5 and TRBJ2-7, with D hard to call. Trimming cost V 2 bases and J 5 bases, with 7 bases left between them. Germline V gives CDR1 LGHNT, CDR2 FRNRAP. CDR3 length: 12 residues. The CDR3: CASGLNGDEQYF. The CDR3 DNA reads TGTGCTAGTGGTTTGAATGGGGACGAGCAGTACTTC. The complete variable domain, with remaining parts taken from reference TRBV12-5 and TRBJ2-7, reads DARVTQTPRHKVTEMGQEVTMRCQPILGHNTVFWYRQTMMQGLELLAYFRNRAPLDDSGMPKDRFSAEMPDATLATLKIQPSEPRDSAVYFCASGLNGDEQYFGPGTRLTVT.

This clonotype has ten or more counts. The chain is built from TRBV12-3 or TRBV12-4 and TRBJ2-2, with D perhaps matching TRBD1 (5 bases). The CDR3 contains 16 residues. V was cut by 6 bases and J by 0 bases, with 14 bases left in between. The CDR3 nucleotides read TGTGCCAGCAGCTTCCAGGGATTCGCGAACACCGGGGAGCTGTTTTTT. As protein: CASSFQGFANTGELFF.

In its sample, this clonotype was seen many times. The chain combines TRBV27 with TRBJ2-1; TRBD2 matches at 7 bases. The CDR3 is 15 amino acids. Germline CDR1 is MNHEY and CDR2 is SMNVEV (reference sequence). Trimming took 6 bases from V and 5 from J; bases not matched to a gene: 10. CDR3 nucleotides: TGTGCCAGCAGCCTAGGGACTATAGGAAACAATGAGCAGTTCTTC. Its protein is CASSLGTIGNNEQFF.

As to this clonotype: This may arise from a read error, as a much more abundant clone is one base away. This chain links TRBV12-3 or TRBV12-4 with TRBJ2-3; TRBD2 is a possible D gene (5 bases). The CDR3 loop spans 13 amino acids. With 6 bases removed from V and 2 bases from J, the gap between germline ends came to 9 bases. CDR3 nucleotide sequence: TGTGCCAGCAGCTCCGGGGTCACAGATACGCAGTATTTT. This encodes CASSSGVTDTQYF.

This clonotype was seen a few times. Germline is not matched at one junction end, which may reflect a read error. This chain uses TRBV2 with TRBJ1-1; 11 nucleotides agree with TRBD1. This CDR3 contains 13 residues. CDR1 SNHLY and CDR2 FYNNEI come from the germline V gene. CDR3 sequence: CASSLGQGGGWLF. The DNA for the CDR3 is TGTGCCAGCAGCCTGGGACAGGGGGGGGGGTGGCTCTTT. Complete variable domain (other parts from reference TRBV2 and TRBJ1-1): EPEVTQTPSHQVTQMGQEVILRCVPISNHLYFYWYRQILGQKVEFLVSFYNNEISEKSEIFDDQFSVERPDGSNFTLKIRSTKLEDSAMYFCASSLGQGGGWLFGQGTRLTVV.

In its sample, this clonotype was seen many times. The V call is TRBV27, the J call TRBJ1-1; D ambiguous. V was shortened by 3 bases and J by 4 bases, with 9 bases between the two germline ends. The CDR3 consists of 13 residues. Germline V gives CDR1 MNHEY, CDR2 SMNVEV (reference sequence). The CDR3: CASSLLGSTEAFF. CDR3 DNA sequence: TGTGCCAGCAGTTTGTTGGGTTCCACTGAAGCTTTCTTT.

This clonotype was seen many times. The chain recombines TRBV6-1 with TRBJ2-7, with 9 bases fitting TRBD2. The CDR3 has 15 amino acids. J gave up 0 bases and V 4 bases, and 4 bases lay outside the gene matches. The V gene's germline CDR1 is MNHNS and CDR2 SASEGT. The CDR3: CASSVYSGSSYEQYV. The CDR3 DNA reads TGTGCCAGCAGTGTTTATAGCGGGAGCTCCTACGAGCAGTACGTC.

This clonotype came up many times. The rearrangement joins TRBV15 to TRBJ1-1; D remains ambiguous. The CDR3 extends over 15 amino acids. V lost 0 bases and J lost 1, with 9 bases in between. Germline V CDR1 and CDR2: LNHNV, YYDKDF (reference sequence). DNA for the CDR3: TGTGCCACCAGCAGAGATCGGGTGGAGAACACTGAAGCTTTCTTT. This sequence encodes CATSRDRVENTEAFF.

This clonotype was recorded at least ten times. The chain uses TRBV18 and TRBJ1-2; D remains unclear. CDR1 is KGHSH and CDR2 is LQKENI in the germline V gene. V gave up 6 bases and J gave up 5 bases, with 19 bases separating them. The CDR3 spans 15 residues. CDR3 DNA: TGTGCCAGCTCCCCCAACGAGGACTCTACATATGGCTACACCTTC. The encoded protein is CASSPNEDSTYGYTF. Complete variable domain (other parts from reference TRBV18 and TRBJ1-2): NAGVMQNPRHLVRRRGQEARLRCSPMKGHSHVYWYRQLPEEGLKFMVYLQKENIIDESGMPKERFSAEFPKEGPSILRIQQVVRGDSAAYFCASSPNEDSTYGYTFGSGTRLTVV.

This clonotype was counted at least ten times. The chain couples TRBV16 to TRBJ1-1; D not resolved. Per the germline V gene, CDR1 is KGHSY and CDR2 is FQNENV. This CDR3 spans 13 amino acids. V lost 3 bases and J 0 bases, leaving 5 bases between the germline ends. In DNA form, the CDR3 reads TGTGCCAGCAGCCACCAGGTGAACACTGAAGCTTTCTTT. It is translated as CASSHQVNTEAFF.

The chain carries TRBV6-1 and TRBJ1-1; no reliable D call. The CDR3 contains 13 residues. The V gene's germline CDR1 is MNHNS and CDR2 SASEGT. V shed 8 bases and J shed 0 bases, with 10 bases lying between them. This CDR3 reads CASSFPVNTEAFF. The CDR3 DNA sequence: TGTGCCAGCTCTTTTCCGGTGAACACTGAAGCTTTCTTT.

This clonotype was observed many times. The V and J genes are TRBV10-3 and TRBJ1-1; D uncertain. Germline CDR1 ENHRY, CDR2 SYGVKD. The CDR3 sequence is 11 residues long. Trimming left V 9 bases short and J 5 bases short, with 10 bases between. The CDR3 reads CAIGGRTEAFF. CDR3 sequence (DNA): TGTGCCATTGGAGGGAGGACTGAAGCTTTCTTT.

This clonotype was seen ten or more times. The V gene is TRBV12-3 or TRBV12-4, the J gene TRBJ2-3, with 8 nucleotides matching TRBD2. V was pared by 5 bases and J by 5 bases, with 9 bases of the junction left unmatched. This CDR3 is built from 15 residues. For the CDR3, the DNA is TGTGCCAGCAGTGAGGGACTAGTTGGGGTAGATACGCAGTATTTT. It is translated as CASSEGLVGVDTQYF.

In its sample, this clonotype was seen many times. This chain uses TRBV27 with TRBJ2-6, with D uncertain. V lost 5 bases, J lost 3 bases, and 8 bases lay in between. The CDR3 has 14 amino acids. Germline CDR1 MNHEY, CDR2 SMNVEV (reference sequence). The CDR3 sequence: CASSLWGGANVLTF. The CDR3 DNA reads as TGTGCCAGCAGTCTCTGGGGTGGGGCCAACGTCCTGACTTTC.

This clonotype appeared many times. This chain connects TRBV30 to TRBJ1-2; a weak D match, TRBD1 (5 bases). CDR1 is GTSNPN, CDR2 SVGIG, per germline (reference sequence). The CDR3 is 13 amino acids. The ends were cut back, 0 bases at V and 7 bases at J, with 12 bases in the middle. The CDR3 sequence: CAWSVTSGTGYTF. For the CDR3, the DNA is TGTGCCTGGAGTGTCACCTCAGGGACTGGCTACACCTTC.

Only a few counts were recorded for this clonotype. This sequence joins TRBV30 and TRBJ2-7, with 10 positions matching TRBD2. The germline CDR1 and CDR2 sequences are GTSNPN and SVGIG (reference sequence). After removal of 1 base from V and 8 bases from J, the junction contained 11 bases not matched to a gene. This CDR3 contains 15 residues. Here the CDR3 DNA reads TGTGCCTGGAGTGAGGCTAGCGGGAGTGGCTGGAAGCAGTACTTC. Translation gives CAWSEASGSGWKQYF.

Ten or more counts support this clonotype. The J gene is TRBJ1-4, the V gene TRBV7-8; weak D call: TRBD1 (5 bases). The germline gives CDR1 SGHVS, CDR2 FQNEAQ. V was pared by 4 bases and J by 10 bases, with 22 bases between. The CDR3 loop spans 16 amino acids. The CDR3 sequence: CASSSHWETQGGKLFF. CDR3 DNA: TGTGCCAGCAGCTCACACTGGGAGACCCAGGGCGGAAAACTGTTTTTT. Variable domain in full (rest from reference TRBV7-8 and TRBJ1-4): GAGVSQSPRYKVAKRGQDVALRCDPISGHVSLFWYQQALGQGPEFLTYFQNEAQLDKSGLPSDRFFAERPEGSVSTLKIQRTQQEDSAVYLCASSSHWETQGGKLFFGSGTQLSVL.

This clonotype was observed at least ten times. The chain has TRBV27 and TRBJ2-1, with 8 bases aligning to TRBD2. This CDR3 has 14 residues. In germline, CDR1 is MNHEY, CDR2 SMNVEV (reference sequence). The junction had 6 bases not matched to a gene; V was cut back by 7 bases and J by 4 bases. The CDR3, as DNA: TGTGCCAGCACTCGGGGGGGACGGTACAATGAGCAGTTCTTC. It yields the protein CASTRGGRYNEQFF.

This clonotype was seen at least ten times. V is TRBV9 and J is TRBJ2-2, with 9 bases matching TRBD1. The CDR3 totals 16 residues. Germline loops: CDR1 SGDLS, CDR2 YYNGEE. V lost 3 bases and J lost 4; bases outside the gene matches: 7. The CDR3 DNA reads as TGTGCCAGCAGCGCCTATGGGACAGGGATCACCGGGGAGCTGTTTTTT. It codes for CASSAYGTGITGELFF.

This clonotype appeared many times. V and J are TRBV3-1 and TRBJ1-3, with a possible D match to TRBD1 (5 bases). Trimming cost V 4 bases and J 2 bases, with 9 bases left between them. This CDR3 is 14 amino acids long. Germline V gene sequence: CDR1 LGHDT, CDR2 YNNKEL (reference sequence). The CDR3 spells CASSRGTTGNTIYF. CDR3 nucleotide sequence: TGTGCCAGCAGCCGAGGGACGACTGGAAACACCATATATTTT. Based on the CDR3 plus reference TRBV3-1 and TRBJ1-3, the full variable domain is DTAVSQTPKYLVTQMGNDKSIKCEQNLGHDTMYWYKQDSKKFLKIMFSYNNKELIINETVPNRFSPKSPDKAHLNLHINSLELGDSAVYFCASSRGTTGNTIYFGEGSWLTVV.

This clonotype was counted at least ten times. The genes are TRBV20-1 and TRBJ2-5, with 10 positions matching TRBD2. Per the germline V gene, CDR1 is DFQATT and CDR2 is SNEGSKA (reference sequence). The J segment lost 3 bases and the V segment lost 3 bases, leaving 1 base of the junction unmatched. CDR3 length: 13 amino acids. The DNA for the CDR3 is TGCAGTGCTAGCCTAGCGGGAGAAGAGACCCAGTACTTC. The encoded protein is CSASLAGEETQYF.

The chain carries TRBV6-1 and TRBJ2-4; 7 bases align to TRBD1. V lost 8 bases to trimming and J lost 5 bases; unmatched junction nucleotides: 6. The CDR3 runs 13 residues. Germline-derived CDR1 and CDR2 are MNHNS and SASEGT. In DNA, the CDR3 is TGTGCCAGCTGCCGGGACAGCCAAAACATTCAGTACTTC. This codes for CASCRDSQNIQYF.

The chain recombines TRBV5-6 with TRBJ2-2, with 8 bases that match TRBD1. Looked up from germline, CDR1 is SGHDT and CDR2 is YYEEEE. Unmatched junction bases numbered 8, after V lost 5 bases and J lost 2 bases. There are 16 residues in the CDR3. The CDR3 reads CASSLWGQANTGELFF. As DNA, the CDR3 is TGTGCCAGCAGTCTCTGGGGACAGGCTAACACCGGGGAGCTGTTTTTT.

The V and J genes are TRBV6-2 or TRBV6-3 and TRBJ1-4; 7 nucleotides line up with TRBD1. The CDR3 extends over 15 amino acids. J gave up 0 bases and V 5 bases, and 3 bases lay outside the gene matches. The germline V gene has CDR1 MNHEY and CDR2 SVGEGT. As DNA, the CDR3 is TGTGCCAGCAGTGTAGACAGGGCAACTAATGAAAAACTGTTTTTT. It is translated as CASSVDRATNEKLFF.

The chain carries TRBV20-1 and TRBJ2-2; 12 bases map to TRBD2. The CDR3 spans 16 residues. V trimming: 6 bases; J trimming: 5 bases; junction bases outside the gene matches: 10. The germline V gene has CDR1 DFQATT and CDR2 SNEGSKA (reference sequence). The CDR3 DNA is TGCAGTGCCCCCCCGACTAGCGGGAGTGGAACCGGGGAGCTGTTTTTT. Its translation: CSAPPTSGSGTGELFF.

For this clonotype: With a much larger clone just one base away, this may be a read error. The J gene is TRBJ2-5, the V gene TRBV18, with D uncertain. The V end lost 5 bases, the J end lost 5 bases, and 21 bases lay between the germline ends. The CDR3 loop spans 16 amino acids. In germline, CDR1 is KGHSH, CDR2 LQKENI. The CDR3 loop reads CASSAQMGRNGETQYF. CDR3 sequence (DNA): TGTGCCAGCTCAGCACAGATGGGCAGGAACGGGGAGACCCAGTACTTC.

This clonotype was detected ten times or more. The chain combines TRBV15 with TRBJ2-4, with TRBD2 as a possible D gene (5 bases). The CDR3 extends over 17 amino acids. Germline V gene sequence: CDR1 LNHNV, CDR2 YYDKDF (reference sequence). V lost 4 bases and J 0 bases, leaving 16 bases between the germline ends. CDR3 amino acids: CATSKEADTLAKNIQYF. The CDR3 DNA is TGTGCCACCAGCAAGGAGGCAGACACCTTAGCCAAAAACATTCAGTACTTC. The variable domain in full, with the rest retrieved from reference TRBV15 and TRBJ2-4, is DAMVIQNPRYQVTQFGKPVTLSCSQTLNHNVMYWYQQKSSQAPKLLFHYYDKDFNNEADTPDNFQSRRPNTSFCFLDIRSPGLGDTAMYLCATSKEADTLAKNIQYFGAGTRLSVL.